This TCR beta chain is from a study of breast tumors, draining lymph nodes, adjacent tissues. Breast cancer patients provided tissue from their axillary draining lymph nodes. CDR3 length: 14 residues. The germline V gene encodes CDR1 SGHVS and CDR2 FQNEAQ. Trimming removed 5 bases from V and 2 bases from J; junction bases left unmatched: 5. Study conclusions and caveats: Tumor and nontumor repertoires were significantly more similar in luminal-like than in basal-like breast cancer. Tumors had less TCR diversity than lymph nodes, more than nontumor tissue. The lymph node origin of tumor T cells was framed as consistent with a hypothesis, not demonstrated. Findings are consistent with lymph node origin and intratumoral expansion of most tumor T cells.

This clonotype was detected many times. Its antigen remains unknown. One entry per CDR3 protein, called by TCRdb with MiXCR from the multiplex PCR reads. Of about 230,000 distinct CDR3 sequences listed, around 32% are singletons. This TCR came from a female donor with breast cancer. Some clones in this sample may be carry-over from other donors' samples. What was sequenced was axillary lymph node tissue. The gene calls are TRBV7-8 and TRBJ2-7; 8 bases are shared with TRBD1. CDR3 DNA sequence: TGTGCCAGCAGCGGGGGCAGGGGGCCCTACGAGCAGTACTTC. Its protein is CASSGGRGPYEQYF.